These T cell receptor beta chains were read from a single sample in a study of T cell responses to AZD1222 COVID-19 vaccine. Generated by immunoSEQ multiplex PCR, the TCRdb table keeps only in-frame clones and is missing some. The data hold roughly 150,000 clones, with 93% observed a single time. The material was peripheral blood, obtained on day 0 of AZD1222 vaccination. These receptors were taken from an adult in good health. Both conserved end residues are part of each CDR3. A D gene is named only where the DNA matches it firmly. A row's size may be missing; if present it is once, few, many or a size class.

j_call,clone_size,v_call,d_call,cdr3_aa,cdr3_nt
TRBJ2-7,-,TRBV6-2/TRBV6-3,TRBD2,CASSYLELAGGPNEQYF,TGTGCCAGCAGTTACCTCGAACTAGCGGGAGGGCCCAACGAGCAGTACTTC
TRBJ2-5,-,TRBV7-8,-,CASSPGPRPETQYF,TGTGCCAGCAGCCCTGGTCCCAGACCGGAGACCCAGTACTTC
TRBJ1-2,-,TRBV6-1,TRBD1,CASSAGTGLGGGNGYTF,TGTGCCAGCAGTGCCGGGACAGGGCTCGGGGGTGGTAATGGCTACACCTTC
TRBJ2-2,-,TRBV3-1/TRBV3-2,-,CASSQKFTGPSTGELFF,TGTGCCAGCAGCCAAAAATTTACGGGACCGAGCACCGGGGAGCTGTTTTTT
TRBJ1-1,once,TRBV12-3/TRBV12-4,-,CASSFTVTTEAFF,TGTGCCAGCAGTTTCACGGTTACCACTGAAGCTTTCTTT
TRBJ1-1,-,TRBV6-5,-,CASSSGTSNTEAFF,TGTGCCAGCAGTTCCGGGACAAGTAACACTGAAGCTTTCTTT
TRBJ1-1,-,TRBV7-2,-,CASSLEETTNTEAFF,TGTGCCAGCAGCTTAGAGGAGACGACGAACACTGAAGCTTTCTTT
TRBJ1-5,few,TRBV2,TRBD1,CASSRIQGSNQPQHF,TGTGCCAGCAGTAGAATACAGGGGAGCAATCAGCCCCAGCATTTT
TRBJ2-7,-,TRBV2,TRBD2,CASSGWQGGTSGPSYEQYF,TGTGCCAGCAGTGGATGGCAGGGAGGGACTAGCGGTCCTTCCTACGAGCAGTACTTC
TRBJ1-2,-,TRBV30,TRBD1,CAWTRDSLYGYTF,TGTGCCTGGACTCGGGACAGCCTCTATGGCTACACCTTC
TRBJ1-4,-,TRBV10-1,-,CASSESGTGKLFF,TGCGCCAGCAGTGAGTCGGGGACCGGTAAACTGTTTTTT
TRBJ1-2,-,TRBV6-5,-,CASSYGGNYGYTF,TGTGCCAGCAGTTACGGAGGGAACTATGGCTACACCTTC
TRBJ1-2,-,TRBV19,-,CASSMEHGPGYGYTF,TGTGCCAGTAGTATGGAACACGGGCCAGGGTATGGCTACACCTTC
TRBJ1-4,-,TRBV5-4,-,CASSLGRERKLFF,TGTGCCAGCAGCCTAGGGAGGGAGCGAAAACTGTTTTTT
TRBJ2-2,-,TRBV27,-,CASSFWGNTGELFF,TGTGCCAGCAGTTTCTGGGGAAACACCGGGGAGCTGTTTTTT
TRBJ2-7,-,TRBV9,TRBD1,CASSASPGTGGYEQYF,TGTGCCAGCAGCGCTTCCCCCGGGACAGGGGGCTACGAGCAGTACTTC
TRBJ2-7,-,TRBV5-1,-,CASSLDEAYEQYF,TGCGCCAGCAGCTTGGACGAGGCCTACGAGCAGTACTTC
TRBJ1-4,-,TRBV19,TRBD1,CASSMSPGDRTEKLFF,TGTGCCAGTAGTATGTCCCCCGGGGACAGAACCGAAAAACTGTTTTTT
TRBJ1-5,-,TRBV5-1,-,CASSLDPNNQPQHF,TGCGCCAGCAGCTTGGATCCGAATAATCAGCCCCAGCATTTT
TRBJ2-7,once,TRBV19,TRBD1,CASSRQGAGDEQYF,TGTGCCAGTAGCAGACAGGGGGCGGGGGACGAGCAGTACTTC
TRBJ2-1,-,TRBV6-6,-,CASSYPSSYNEQFF,TGTGCCAGCAGTTACCCCAGCTCCTACAATGAGCAGTTCTTC
TRBJ2-1,few,TRBV20-1,TRBD2,CSASGEVPGLGVYEQFF,TGCAGTGCTAGTGGGGAGGTTCCGGGACTAGGTGTTTATGAGCAGTTCTTC
TRBJ2-7,-,TRBV19,TRBD2,CASSRTSGSYEQYF,TGTGCCAGTAGCCGGACTAGCGGGAGCTACGAGCAGTACTTC
TRBJ2-3,-,TRBV19,TRBD1,CASSPRDRDDTQYF,TGTGCCAGTAGTCCCCGGGACAGGGATGATACGCAGTATTTT
TRBJ2-1,-,TRBV10-3,TRBD2,CAIRDIGTSGFSYNEQFF,TGTGCCATCAGGGACATCGGGACTAGCGGCTTCTCCTACAATGAGCAGTTCTTC
TRBJ2-7,-,TRBV9,-,CASSSETASYEQYF,TGTGCCAGCAGCTCGGAGACAGCTTCCTACGAGCAGTACTTC
TRBJ1-1,-,TRBV19,-,CASSSGENTEAFF,TGTGCCAGTAGTTCGGGAGAGAACACTGAAGCTTTCTTT
TRBJ2-1,-,TRBV9,TRBD2,CASSVRLAGAYNEQFF,TGTGCCAGCAGCGTAAGACTAGCGGGAGCTTACAATGAGCAGTTCTTC
TRBJ1-1,-,TRBV19,TRBD1,CASSPRQGGRTEAFF,TGTGCCAGTAGTCCGAGACAGGGGGGAAGGACTGAAGCTTTCTTT
TRBJ1-1,-,TRBV23-1,TRBD1,CASSLDRTSNTEAFF,TGCGCCAGCAGTCTGGACAGGACCAGTAACACTGAAGCTTTCTTT
TRBJ2-7,-,TRBV10-1,-,CASSESGRTRPYEQYF,TGCGCCAGCAGTGAGTCGGGCCGGACAAGACCCTACGAGCAGTACTTC
TRBJ1-4,-,TRBV27,-,CASSKVPRNEKLFF,TGTGCCAGCAGTAAGGTCCCCAGAAATGAAAAACTGTTTTTT
TRBJ2-7,-,TRBV9,-,CASSVDDATTYEQYF,TGTGCCAGCAGCGTAGATGATGCCACTACCTACGAGCAGTACTTC
TRBJ1-3,-,TRBV5-1,-,CASSLTGYSGNTIYF,TGCGCCAGCAGCCTTACAGGGTACTCTGGAAACACCATATATTTT
TRBJ1-1,-,TRBV11-2,-,CASSLNGVEAFF,TGTGCCAGCAGCCTCAACGGGGTTGAAGCTTTCTTT
TRBJ2-3,-,TRBV7-7,TRBD1,CASSPGQGTADTQYF,TGTGCTAGCAGCCCGGGACAGGGGACGGCAGATACGCAGTATTTT
TRBJ2-6,-,TRBV19,-,CASSITGPEAGANVLTF,TGTGCCAGTAGTATAACCGGACCTGAGGCTGGGGCCAACGTCCTGACTTTC
TRBJ2-6,once,TRBV19,-,CASSPGFSGANVLTF,TGTGCCAGTAGTCCCGGTTTCTCTGGGGCCAACGTCCTGACTTTC
TRBJ1-5,-,TRBV28,-,CASSLGGGNQPQHF,TGTGCCAGCTCCCTGGGGGGAGGGAATCAGCCCCAGCATTTT
TRBJ1-6,-,TRBV2,-,CASIGQGSSPLHF,TGTGCCAGCATCGGGCAGGGGAGTTCACCCCTCCACTTT
TRBJ2-6,-,TRBV11-2,-,CASSLQGNTGANVLTF,TGTGCCAGCAGCTTGCAGGGGAACACTGGGGCCAACGTCCTGACTTTC
TRBJ2-7,-,TRBV2,TRBD1,CASSPGTGGYEQYF,TGTGCCAGCAGTCCCGGGACAGGAGGCTACGAGCAGTACTTC
TRBJ1-1,-,TRBV27,TRBD1,CASSSVQHRGKLNTEAFF,TGTGCCAGCAGTTCTGTCCAACACAGGGGCAAATTAAACACTGAAGCTTTCTTT
TRBJ1-1,-,TRBV30,-,CAWSVEAGPGEAFF,TGTGCCTGGAGTGTAGAGGCGGGGCCCGGTGAAGCTTTCTTT
TRBJ2-1,-,TRBV19,TRBD1,CASRPPGQGDNEQFF,TGTGCCAGTAGACCACCGGGACAGGGTGACAATGAGCAGTTCTTC
TRBJ2-7,-,TRBV7-2,-,CASSLNRYEQYF,TGTGCCAGCAGCTTAAACCGCTACGAGCAGTACTTC
TRBJ1-5,-,TRBV6-6,-,CASTTGAGGYNQPQHF,TGTGCCAGCACCACGGGGGCGGGAGGTTACAATCAGCCCCAGCATTTT
TRBJ1-2,-,TRBV9,-,CASSVGPLGTYGYTF,TGTGCCAGCAGCGTAGGACCCCTCGGGACGTATGGCTACACCTTC